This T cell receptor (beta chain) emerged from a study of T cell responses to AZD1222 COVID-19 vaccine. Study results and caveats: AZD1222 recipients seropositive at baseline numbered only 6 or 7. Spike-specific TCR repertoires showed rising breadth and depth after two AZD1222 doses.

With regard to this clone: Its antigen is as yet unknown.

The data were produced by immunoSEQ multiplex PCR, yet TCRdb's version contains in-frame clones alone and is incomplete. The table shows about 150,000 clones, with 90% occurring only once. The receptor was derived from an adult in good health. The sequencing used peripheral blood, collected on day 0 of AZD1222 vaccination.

CDR3 in amino acids: CASSYHTPGQGNYGYTF. The CDR3 bases are TGTGCCAGCAGTTACCATACGCCGGGACAGGGAAACTATGGCTACACCTTC. The rearrangement uses TRBV6-2 or TRBV6-3 and TRBJ1-2, with 9 bases lining up with TRBD1. The CDR3 contains 17 residues. Per germline, CDR1 MNHEY and CDR2 SVGEGT. V lost 2 bases, J lost 2 bases, and 9 bases stayed unmatched.